The present TCR beta chain was sequenced within a study of response to subunit inactivated influenza vaccine. Broader study findings: Researchers suggested that each seasonal influenza vaccination recruits few new T cells.

TCRdb re-analysed the RT-PCR reads in MiXCR, keeping a single row per CDR3 protein. This sample has 600,000 to 700,000 distinct CDR3 sequences, with 14% found just once. In regard to this clonotype: Its matching antigen is unknown.

This TCR was sampled from a middle-aged man who received an inactivated influenza vaccine. The sequences come from PBMCs from blood, collected 14 to 15 days before vaccination.

The CDR3 sequence is CASSQIQGGGTEAFF. In DNA form, the CDR3 reads TGCGCCAGCAGCCAGATACAGGGTGGGGGTACTGAAGCTTTCTTT. The chain couples TRBV4-1 to TRBJ1-1; a weak D match, TRBD1 (6 bases). Trimming left V 3 bases short and J 5 bases short, with 16 bases between. The V gene's germline CDR1 is MGHRA and CDR2 YSYEKL. There are 15 residues in the CDR3.